This passage covers 2 T cell receptor beta chains from one sample sequenced in a study of radiotherapy plus CTLA-4 blockade in lung cancer. Assay used: immunoSEQ multiplex PCR; TCRdb lists only in-frame clones, some missing. The sample consists of under 95,000 clones, about 80% of them appearing once. The source was peripheral blood, collected from a patient treated with radiotherapy plus ipilimumab. These receptors were taken from a human donor with non-small cell lung cancer who had stable disease on radiotherapy plus ipilimumab.

The chain employs TRBV7-8 and TRBJ1-1; 11 bases match TRBD1. The junction had 4 bases not matched to a gene; V was cut back by 5 bases and J by 2 bases. The germline CDR1 and CDR2 sequences are SGHVS and FQNEAQ. This CDR3 has 15 amino acids. The CDR3 sequence is CASSLGQGANTEAFF. CDR3 DNA sequence: TGTGCCAGCAGCCTAGGACAGGGGGCAAACACTGAAGCTTTCTTT.

The V and J genes are TRBV5-1 and TRBJ1-3; unclear D gene. CDR3 length: 13 residues. In germline, CDR1 is SGHRS, CDR2 YFSETQ. V gave up 4 bases and J gave up 7 bases, with 12 bases separating them. In nucleotides, the CDR3 is TGCGCCAGCAGCGAGACTCTAGGGAACACCATATATTTT. Translation gives CASSETLGNTIYF.